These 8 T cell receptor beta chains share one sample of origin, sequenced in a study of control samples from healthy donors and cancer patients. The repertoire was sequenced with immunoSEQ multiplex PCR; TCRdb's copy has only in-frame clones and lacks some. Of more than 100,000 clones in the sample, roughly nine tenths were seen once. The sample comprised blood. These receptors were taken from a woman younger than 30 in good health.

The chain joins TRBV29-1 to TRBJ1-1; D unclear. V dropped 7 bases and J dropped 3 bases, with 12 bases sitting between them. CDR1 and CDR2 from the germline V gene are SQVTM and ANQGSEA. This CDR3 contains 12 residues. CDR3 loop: CSARGLHTEAFF. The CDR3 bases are TGCAGCGCTCGAGGACTGCACACTGAAGCTTTCTTT. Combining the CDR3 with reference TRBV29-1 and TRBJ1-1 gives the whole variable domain SAVISQKPSRDICQRGTSLTIQCQVDSQVTMMFWYRQQPGQSLTLIATANQGSEATYESGFVIDKFPISRPNLTFSTLTVSNMSPEDSSIYLCSARGLHTEAFFGQGTRLTVV.

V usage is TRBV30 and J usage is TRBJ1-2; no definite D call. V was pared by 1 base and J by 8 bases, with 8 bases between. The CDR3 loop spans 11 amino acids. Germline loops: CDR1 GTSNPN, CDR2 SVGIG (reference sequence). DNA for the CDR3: TGTGCCTGGAGTGCTGGACTAGGCTACACCTTC. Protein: CAWSAGLGYTF.

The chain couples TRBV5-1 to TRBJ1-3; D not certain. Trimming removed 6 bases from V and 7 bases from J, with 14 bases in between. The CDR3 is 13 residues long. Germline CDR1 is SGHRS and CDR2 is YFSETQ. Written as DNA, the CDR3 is TGCGCCAGCATTGTGTTCGGGGTGAACACCATATATTTT. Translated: CASIVFGVNTIYF.

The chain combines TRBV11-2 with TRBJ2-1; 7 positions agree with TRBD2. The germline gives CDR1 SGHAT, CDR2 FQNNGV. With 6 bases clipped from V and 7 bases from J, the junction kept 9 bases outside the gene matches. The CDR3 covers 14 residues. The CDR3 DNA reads TGTGCCAGCAGATTGGGACTATTAATAAATGAGCAGTTCTTC. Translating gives CASRLGLLINEQFF.

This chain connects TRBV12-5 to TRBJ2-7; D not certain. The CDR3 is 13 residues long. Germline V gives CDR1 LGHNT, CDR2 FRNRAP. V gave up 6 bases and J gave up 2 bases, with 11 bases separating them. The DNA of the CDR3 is TGTGCTAGTGGGGTGAGTTTCGCCTACGAGCAGTACTTC. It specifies CASGVSFAYEQYF.

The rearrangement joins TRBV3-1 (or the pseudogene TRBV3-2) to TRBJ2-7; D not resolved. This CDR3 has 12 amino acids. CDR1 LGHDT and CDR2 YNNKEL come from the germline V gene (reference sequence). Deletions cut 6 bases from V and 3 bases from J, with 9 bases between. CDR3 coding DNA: TGTGCCAGCAGTCCTACAATCTACGAGCAGTACTTC. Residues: CASSPTIYEQYF.

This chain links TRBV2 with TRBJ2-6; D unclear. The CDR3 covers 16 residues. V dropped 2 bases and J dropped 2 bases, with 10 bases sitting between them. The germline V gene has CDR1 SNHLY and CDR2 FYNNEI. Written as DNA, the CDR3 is TGTGCCAGCAGTGAAAGACGGTCCCCTGGGGCCAACGTCCTGACTTTC. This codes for CASSERRSPGANVLTF.

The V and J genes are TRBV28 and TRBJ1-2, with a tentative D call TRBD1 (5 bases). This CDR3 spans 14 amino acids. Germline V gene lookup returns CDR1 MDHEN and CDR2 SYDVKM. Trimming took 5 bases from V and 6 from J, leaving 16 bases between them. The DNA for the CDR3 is TGTGCCAGCAGTCCAGGGACCGGCGGGGATGGCTACACCTTC. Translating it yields CASSPGTGGDGYTF.